The sequence of this T cell receptor beta chain was determined in a study of T cells in severe cutaneous drug reactions. Study context: The ALDEN and Naranjo causality algorithms determined the culprit drug. Blister fluids or cells and PBMC were collected from patients in acute or recovery stage.

The patients sequenced had a carbamazepine-induced Stevens-Johnson syndrome or toxic epidermal necrolysis reaction. The iRepertoire multiplex PCR system with TCR subtype-specific primers built both bulk and single-cell libraries. One entry per CDR3 protein, without DNA, is what TCRdb gives after re-calling the multiplex PCR reads. The repertoire table contains about 10,000 distinct CDR3 sequences. The CDR3 runs to 11 residues. Germline V gene sequence: CDR1 DFQATT, CDR2 SNEGSKA (reference sequence). This chain uses TRBV20-1 with TRBJ1-4; TCRdb's D call of TRBD1 is untestable without DNA. The sequenced sample was cells from a skin blister. The TCR originated in a human donor with Stevens-Johnson syndrome, a severe cutaneous drug reaction. CDR3 sequence: CSAPSNEKLFF.